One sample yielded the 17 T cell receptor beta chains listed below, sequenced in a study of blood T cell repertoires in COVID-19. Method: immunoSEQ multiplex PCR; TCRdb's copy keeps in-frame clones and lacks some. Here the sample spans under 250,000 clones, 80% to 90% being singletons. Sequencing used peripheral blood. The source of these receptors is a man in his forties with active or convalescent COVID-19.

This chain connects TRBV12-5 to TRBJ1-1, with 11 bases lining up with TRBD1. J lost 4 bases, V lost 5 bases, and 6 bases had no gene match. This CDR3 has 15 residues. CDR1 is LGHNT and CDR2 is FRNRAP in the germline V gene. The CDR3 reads CASGPPGTGGTEAFF. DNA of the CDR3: TGTGCTAGTGGTCCCCCAGGGACAGGGGGCACTGAAGCTTTCTTT.

CDR3 region: CASSPPGENEKLFF. CDR3 DNA: TGTGCCAGCAGCCCCCCCGGGGAGAATGAAAAACTGTTTTTT. The chain is built from TRBV11-2 and TRBJ1-4; no clear D. In germline, CDR1 is SGHAT, CDR2 FQNNGV. The CDR3 length is 14 residues. Trimming took 5 bases from V and 5 from J, leaving 12 bases between them.

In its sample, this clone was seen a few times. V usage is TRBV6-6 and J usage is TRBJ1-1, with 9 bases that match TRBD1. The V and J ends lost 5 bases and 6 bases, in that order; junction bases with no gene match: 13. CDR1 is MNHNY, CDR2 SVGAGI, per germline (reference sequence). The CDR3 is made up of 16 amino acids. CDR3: CASSLGGTGSVPEAFF. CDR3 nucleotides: TGTGCCAGCAGTCTAGGGGGGACAGGGAGTGTACCTGAAGCTTTCTTT.

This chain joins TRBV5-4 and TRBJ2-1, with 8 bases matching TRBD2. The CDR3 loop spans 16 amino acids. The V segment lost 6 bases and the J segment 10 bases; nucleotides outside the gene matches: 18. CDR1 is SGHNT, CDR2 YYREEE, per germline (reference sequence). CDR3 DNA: TGTGCCAGCACCCGGGTTGACCCACTAGCGGCAGCAGAGCAGTTCTTC. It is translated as CASTRVDPLAAAEQFF.

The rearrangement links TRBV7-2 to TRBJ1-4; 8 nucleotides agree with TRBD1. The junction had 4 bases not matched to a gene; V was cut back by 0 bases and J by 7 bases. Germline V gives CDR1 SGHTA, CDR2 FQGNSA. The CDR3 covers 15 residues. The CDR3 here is CASSLAGQGSEKLFF. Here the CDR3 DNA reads TGTGCCAGCAGCTTAGCCGGACAGGGAAGTGAAAAACTGTTTTTT. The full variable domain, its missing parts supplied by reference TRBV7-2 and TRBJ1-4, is GAGVSQSPSNKVTEKGKDVELRCDPISGHTALYWYRQSLGQGLEFLIYFQGNSAPDKSGLPSDRFSAERTGGSVSTLTIQRTQQEDSAVYLCASSLAGQGSEKLFFGSGTQLSVL.

CDR3 DNA sequence: TGTGCCAGCAGTGGAGCCGGCAGGGGTTTTCAGCCCCAGCATTTT. Translating gives CASSGAGRGFQPQHF. The chain combines TRBV2 with TRBJ1-5; D is possibly TRBD1 (6 bases). V lost 4 bases and J 6 bases, leaving 16 bases between the germline ends. Germline V gene data show CDR1 as SNHLY and CDR2 as FYNNEI. The CDR3 consists of 15 residues.

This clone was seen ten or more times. CDR3 coding DNA: TGTGCCAGCAGCCAAGGGGTAGGCTCGATGAACACTGAAGCTTTCTTT. This gives the protein CASSQGVGSMNTEAFF. The chain combines TRBV7-9 with TRBJ1-1; weak D call: TRBD1 (5 bases). Between the trimmed V and J ends, which lost 5 bases and 0 bases, there was a span of 16 bases. The V gene's germline CDR1 is SEHNR and CDR2 FQNEAQ (reference sequence). This CDR3 is built from 16 residues.

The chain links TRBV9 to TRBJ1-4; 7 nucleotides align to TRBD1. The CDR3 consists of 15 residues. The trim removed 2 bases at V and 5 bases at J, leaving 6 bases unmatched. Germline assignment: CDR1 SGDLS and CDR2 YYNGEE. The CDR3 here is CASSVGTVGNEKLFF. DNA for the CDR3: TGTGCCAGCAGCGTTGGGACAGTTGGGAATGAAAAACTGTTTTTT.

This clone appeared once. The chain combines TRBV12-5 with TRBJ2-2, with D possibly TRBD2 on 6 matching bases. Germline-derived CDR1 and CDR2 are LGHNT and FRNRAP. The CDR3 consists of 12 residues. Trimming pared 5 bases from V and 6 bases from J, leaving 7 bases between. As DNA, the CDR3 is TGTGCTAGTGGTAGGGAGGCCGGGGAGCTGTTTTTT. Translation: CASGREAGELFF.

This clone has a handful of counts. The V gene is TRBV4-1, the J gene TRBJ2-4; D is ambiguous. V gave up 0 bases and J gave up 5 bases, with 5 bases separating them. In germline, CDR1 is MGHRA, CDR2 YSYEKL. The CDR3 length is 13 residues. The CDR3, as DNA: TGCGCCAGCAGCCAAGATCCAGAAAACATTCAGTACTTC. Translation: CASSQDPENIQYF.

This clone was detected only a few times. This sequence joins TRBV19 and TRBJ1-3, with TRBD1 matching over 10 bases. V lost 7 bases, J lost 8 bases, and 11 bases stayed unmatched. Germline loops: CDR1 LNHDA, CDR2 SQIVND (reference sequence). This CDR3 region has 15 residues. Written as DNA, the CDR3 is TGTGCCAGTAAGGAGGGACAGGGGTTCAGAGACACCATATATTTT. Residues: CASKEGQGFRDTIYF.

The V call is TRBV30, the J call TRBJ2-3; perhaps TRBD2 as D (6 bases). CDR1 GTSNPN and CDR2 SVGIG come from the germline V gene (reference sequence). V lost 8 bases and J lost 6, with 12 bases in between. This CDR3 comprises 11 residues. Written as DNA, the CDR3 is TGTGCCCGCAGCCGGGGGGATACGCAGTATTTT. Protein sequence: CARSRGDTQYF. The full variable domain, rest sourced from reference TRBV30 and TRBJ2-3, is SQTIHQWPATLVQPVGSPLSLECTVEGTSNPNLYWYRQAAGRGLQLLFYSVGIGQISSEVPQNLSASRPQDRQFILSSKKLLLSDSGFYLCARSRGDTQYFGPGTRLTVL.

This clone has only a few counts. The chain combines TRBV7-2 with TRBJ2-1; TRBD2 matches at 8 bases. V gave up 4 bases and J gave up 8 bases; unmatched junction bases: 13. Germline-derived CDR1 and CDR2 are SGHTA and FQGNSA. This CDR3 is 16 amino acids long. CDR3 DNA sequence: TGTGCCAGCAGCTCACGGGCAGGACTAGCTAGGGATGAGCAGTTCTTC. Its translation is CASSSRAGLARDEQFF.

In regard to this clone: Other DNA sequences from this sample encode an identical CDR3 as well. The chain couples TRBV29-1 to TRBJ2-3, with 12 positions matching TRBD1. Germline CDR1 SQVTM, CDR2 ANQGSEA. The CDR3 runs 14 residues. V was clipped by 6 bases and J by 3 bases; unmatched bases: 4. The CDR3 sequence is CSVGQGAGTDTQYF. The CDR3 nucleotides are TGCAGCGTGGGACAGGGGGCCGGGACAGATACGCAGTATTTT.

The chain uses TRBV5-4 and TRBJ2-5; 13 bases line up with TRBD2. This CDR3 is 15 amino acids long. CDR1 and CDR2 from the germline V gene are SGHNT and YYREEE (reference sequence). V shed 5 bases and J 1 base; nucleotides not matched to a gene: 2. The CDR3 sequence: CASRLAGGSQETQYF. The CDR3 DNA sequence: TGTGCCAGCAGACTAGCGGGGGGGAGCCAAGAGACCCAGTACTTC. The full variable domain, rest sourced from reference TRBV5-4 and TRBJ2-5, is ETGVTQSPTHLIKTRGQQVTLRCSSQSGHNTVSWYQQALGQGPQFIFQYYREEENGRGNFPPRFSGLQFPNYSSELNVNALELDDSALYLCASRLAGGSQETQYFGPGTRLLVL.

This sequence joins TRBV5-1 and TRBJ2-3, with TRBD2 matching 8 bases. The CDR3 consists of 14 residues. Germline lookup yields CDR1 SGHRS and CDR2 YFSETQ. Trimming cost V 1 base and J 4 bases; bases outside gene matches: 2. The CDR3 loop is CASSLRGGADTQYF. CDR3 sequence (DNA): TGCGCCAGCAGCTTGCGGGGGGGCGCAGATACGCAGTATTTT.

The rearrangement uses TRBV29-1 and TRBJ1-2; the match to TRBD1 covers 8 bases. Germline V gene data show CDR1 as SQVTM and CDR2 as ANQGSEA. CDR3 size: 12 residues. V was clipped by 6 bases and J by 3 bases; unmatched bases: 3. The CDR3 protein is CSVLTGDYGYTF. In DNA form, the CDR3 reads TGCAGCGTCCTGACAGGGGACTATGGCTACACCTTC.